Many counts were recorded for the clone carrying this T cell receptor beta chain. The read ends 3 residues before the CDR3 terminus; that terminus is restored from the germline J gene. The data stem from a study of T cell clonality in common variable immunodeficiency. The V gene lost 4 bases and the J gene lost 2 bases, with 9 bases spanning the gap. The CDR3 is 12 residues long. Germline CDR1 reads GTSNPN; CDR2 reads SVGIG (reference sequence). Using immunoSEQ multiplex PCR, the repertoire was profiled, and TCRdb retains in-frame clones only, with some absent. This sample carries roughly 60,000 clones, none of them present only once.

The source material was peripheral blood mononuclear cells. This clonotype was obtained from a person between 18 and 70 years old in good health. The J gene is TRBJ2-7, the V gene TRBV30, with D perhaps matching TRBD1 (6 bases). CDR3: CAWNRATYEQYF. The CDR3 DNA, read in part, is TGTGCCTGGAACAGGGCTACCTACGAG.